The present entry profiles one T cell receptor (beta chain) with its context. The antigen is unknown. This specimen belongs to a study of T-cell reconstitution after alpha-beta-depleted transplantation in children. Study-wide results and caveats: Among T cells one year after transplant, newly produced cells accounted for most counts and diversity.

The V gene end was trimmed by 4 bases and the J gene end by 0 bases; junction bases not matched to a gene: 8. Germline CDR1 SGHDN, CDR2 FVKESK. The CDR3 has 17 residues. Researchers prepared the TCRbeta library using unique molecular identifiers, the study reports. From the PCR reads, TCRdb called clonotypes with MiXCR, one entry per CDR3 protein. The table includes almost 500,000 distinct CDR3 sequences, about 10% detected once. Sample: PBMCs, taken before TCRalphabeta/CD19-depleted stem cell transplant. The chain links TRBV14 to TRBJ2-1; TRBD2 aligns across 8 bases. This sequence originates from a child aged 2 to 10 with inherited bone marrow failure, due to receive a stem cell transplant. DNA of the CDR3: TGTGCCAGCAGCCTCGGGCTCGGGGGGGGCTCCTACAATGAGCAGTTCTTC. Translation: CASSLGLGGGSYNEQFF.